This T cell receptor (beta chain) was obtained from a study of blood T cell repertoires in COVID-19. Study in general: The United States, Italy and Spain supplied acute and convalescent COVID-19 samples.

CDR1 and CDR2 from the germline V gene are LGHDT and YNNKEL (reference sequence). CDR3 length equals 14 residues. The germline V and J ends were trimmed by 4 bases and 4 bases, with 13 bases remaining between them. Only in-frame clones appear in the TCRdb table, and some are missing; sequencing was by immunoSEQ multiplex PCR. The sample yields about 70,000 clones, 65% to 90% seen once. The TCR was taken from an older woman with acute or convalescent COVID-19. The chain is built from TRBV3-1 (or the pseudogene TRBV3-2) and TRBJ1-1, with D perhaps TRBD1 (6 bases). What was sequenced was peripheral blood. CDR3 region: CASSLPGRGTEAFF. In DNA, the CDR3 is TGTGCCAGCAGCCTCCCAGGCAGGGGCACTGAAGCTTTCTTT.